This T cell receptor beta chain originates from a study of T cell responses to AZD1222 COVID-19 vaccine. Study outcomes and limitations: Seropositive status at baseline applied to only five to seven AZD1222 recipients. Repertoires were sampled only after the peak T cell response. A mostly white British donor set with more females was recruited, and clonal diversity was possibly underestimated. Vaccination with two AZD1222 doses was followed by a rise in Spike-specific TCR breadth and depth.

The repertoire was sequenced with immunoSEQ multiplex PCR; TCRdb's copy has only in-frame clones and lacks some. The sample holds some 200,000 clones, roughly nine tenths seen once. The V gene's germline CDR1 is SGHRS and CDR2 YFSETQ. V lost 4 bases and J 9 bases, leaving 8 bases between the germline ends. This CDR3 has 11 amino acids. Regarding this clone: Its target is not known.

The clonotype was recovered from an adult who received the AZD1222 COVID-19 vaccine. Source: peripheral blood, taken 28 days after the second AZD1222 dose. V usage is TRBV5-1 and J usage is TRBJ2-1; no firm D call. CDR3 DNA: TGCGCCAGCAGCACGAATACTGAGCAGTTCTTC. The encoded protein is CASSTNTEQFF.